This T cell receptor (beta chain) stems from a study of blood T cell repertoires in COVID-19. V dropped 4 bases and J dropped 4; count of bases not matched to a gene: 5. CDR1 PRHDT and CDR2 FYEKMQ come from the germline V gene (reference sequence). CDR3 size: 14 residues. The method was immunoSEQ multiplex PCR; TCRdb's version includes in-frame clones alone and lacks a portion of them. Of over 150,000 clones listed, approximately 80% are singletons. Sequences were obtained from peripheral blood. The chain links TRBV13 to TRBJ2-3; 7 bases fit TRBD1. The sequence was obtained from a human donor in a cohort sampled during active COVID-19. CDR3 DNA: TGTGCCAGCAGCTACGACAGGGCGGCAGATACGCAGTATTTT. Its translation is CASSYDRAADTQYF.